The subject of this entry is one T cell receptor (beta chain). Its antigen is as yet unknown. Sequencing was performed with immunoSEQ multiplex PCR; in TCRdb, only in-frame clones are kept and a portion is missing. The data hold around 21,000 clones, with about 86% observed a single time. This specimen belongs to a study of OX40 agonist ivuxolimab in advanced cancers. The wider study: The study reported partial responses in three patients: one hepatocellular carcinoma, two cutaneous melanoma.

Study-wide findings and caveats: At 0.1 to 3.0 mg/kg and by week 6, clonal expansion occurred in CD4+ and CD8+ blood T cells.

The CDR3 length is 18 residues. Looked up from germline, CDR1 is SGHNT and CDR2 is YYREEE (reference sequence). This sample comprised CD4+ or CD8+ T cells sorted from blood, obtained in a trial of the OX40 agonist ivuxolimab. The V and J genes are TRBV5-4 and TRBJ2-5, with 9 bases identical to TRBD1. Judging by the DNA end, TRBJ2-7 fits better; the J call may be wrong. The receptor's source is an adult with an advanced solid tumor such as melanoma, head and neck, liver or kidney cancer. The CDR3 loop is CASSTQPSTGGRAYEQYF. The CDR3 DNA follows: TGTGCCAGCAGCACCCAACCTTCGACAGGGGGGAGGGCCTACGAGCAGTACTTC.